The 9 T cell receptor beta chains below all came from one sample that was sequenced in a study of blood T cells in healthy people across ages. A sample-barcoded 5' primer and a J-beta primer mix were used in a second PCR of roughly 7 to 11 cycles. MiXCR, applied by TCRdb to the 5' RACE reads, yields one record per CDR3 protein. This sample has some 1.8 million distinct CDR3 sequences, with about two fifths found just once. Material: blood. These receptors were taken from a human donor in good health.

This clonotype was observed a few times. This sequence joins TRBV6-5 and TRBJ2-7; 9 bases are shared with TRBD1. After removal of 7 bases from V and 6 bases from J, the junction contained 10 bases not matched to a gene. Per the germline V gene, CDR1 is MNHEY and CDR2 is SVGAGI. This CDR3 spans 14 amino acids. This CDR3 is CASTHPPDRGEQYF. The CDR3 DNA follows: TGTGCCAGCACCCATCCCCCGGACAGGGGCGAGCAGTACTTC.

This clonotype was picked up a small number of times. V and J are TRBV28 and TRBJ2-7; a weak D match, TRBD1 (6 bases). Germline loops: CDR1 MDHEN, CDR2 SYDVKM. V shed 7 bases and J shed 2 bases, with 18 bases lying between them. This CDR3 contains 15 residues. The CDR3 bases are TGTGCCAGCACCCCCCCGGACAGACCACCCTACGAGCAGTACTTC. This encodes CASTPPDRPPYEQYF.

This clonotype has just a few counts. The V call is TRBV20-1, the J call TRBJ2-1; 7 bases align to TRBD2. Germline lookup yields CDR1 DFQATT and CDR2 SNEGSKA (reference sequence). The CDR3 contains 16 residues. With V trimmed by 3 bases and J by 4 bases, 12 bases remained unmatched. The CDR3 coding sequence is TGCAGTGCTAGTACTCAGGCGGGGGAGAGGTACAATGAGCAGTTCTTC. Its protein is CSASTQAGERYNEQFF.

This clonotype has more than one count but fewer than ten. The J gene is TRBJ2-1, the V gene TRBV11-2, with D possibly TRBD1 on 5 matching bases. Trimming removed 5 bases from V and 5 bases from J, with 16 bases in between. The CDR3 is 15 residues long. Looked up from germline, CDR1 is SGHAT and CDR2 is FQNNGV. The CDR3 bases are TGTGCCAGCAGCCTCCGCTCTGGGGCAGACAATGAGCAGTTCTTC. This encodes CASSLRSGADNEQFF.

Ten or more counts support this clonotype. This sequence joins TRBV29-1 and TRBJ2-5; D unresolved. The CDR3 has 10 amino acids. Per germline, CDR1 SQVTM and CDR2 ANQGSEA. V lost 4 bases and J 5 bases, leaving 5 bases between the germline ends. The CDR3 DNA follows: TGCAGCGTTGGGTTTGAGACCCAGTACTTC. Translating gives CSVGFETQYF.

V gene TRBV15 combines with J gene TRBJ1-2; D is undetermined. Trimming cost V 0 bases and J 1 base, with 15 bases left between them. Germline V gene lookup returns CDR1 LNHNV and CDR2 YYDKDF (reference sequence). CDR3 length equals 17 residues. DNA for the CDR3: TGTGCCACCAGCAGAGAACTCCGGGCGGCGGTTAACTATGGCTACACCTTC. It translates to CATSRELRAAVNYGYTF.

This rearrangement joins TRBV7-9 to TRBJ2-3; 9 positions match TRBD2. The length of the CDR3 is 16 residues. Germline loops: CDR1 SEHNR, CDR2 FQNEAQ (reference sequence). J gave up 4 bases and V 5 bases, and 10 bases lay outside the gene matches. The chain's CDR3 is CASSPRAGGHADTQYF. The CDR3, as DNA: TGTGCCAGCAGCCCTCGAGCGGGGGGCCACGCAGATACGCAGTATTTT.

This clonotype has just a few counts. The CDR3 DNA is TGTGCCAGCAGTTTGCCCGGCCTCGGGACCCAGTACTTC. Its translation is CASSLPGLGTQYF. The rearrangement links TRBV12-3 or TRBV12-4 to TRBJ2-5, with D unclear. CDR3 size: 13 residues. V was pared by 3 bases and J by 7 bases, with 12 bases between.

The chain recombines TRBV29-1 with TRBJ2-5; D gene ambiguous. Germline V CDR1 and CDR2: SQVTM, ANQGSEA. With 6 bases removed from V and 5 bases from J, the gap between germline ends came to 7 bases. The CDR3 consists of 10 residues. CDR3 in DNA: TGCAGCGTCCCTGACGAGACCCAGTACTTC. Translation: CSVPDETQYF.